These T cell receptor beta chains were read from a single sample in a study of T cell responses to AZD1222 COVID-19 vaccine. Produced via immunoSEQ multiplex PCR; TCRdb's table is partial and in-frame only. The sample has around 200,000 clones, approximately 90% seen once. The input for sequencing was peripheral blood, taken on day 0 of AZD1222 vaccination. These receptors all come from an adult in good health. CDR3s include the opening cysteine and the closing phenylalanine or tryptophan. A D gene is named only where the DNA matches it firmly. Only some rows state a clone size, as once, few, many or a class for expanded clones.

>TRBJ2-7|TRBV6-2/TRBV6-3|.|.
CASSFSDKPYEQYF
TGTGCCAGCAGTTTTTCAGATAAACCCTACGAGCAGTACTTC
>TRBJ1-4|TRBV7-9|.|.
CASSFLRAPEKLFF
TGTGCCAGCAGCTTCCTCCGCGCTCCTGAAAAACTGTTTTTT
>TRBJ1-6|TRBV5-8|TRBD1|.
CASNQDRPSNSPLHF
TGTGCCAGCAACCAGGACAGGCCAAGTAATTCACCCCTCCACTTT
>TRBJ2-3|TRBV12-2|.|once
CASRSGTSGSTDTQYF
TGTGCAAGTCGTTCCGGGACTAGCGGGAGCACAGATACGCAGTATTTT
>TRBJ2-3|TRBV13|.|once
CASSAGTPAPDTQYF
TGTGCCAGCAGCGCCGGGACTCCAGCCCCGGATACGCAGTATTTT
>TRBJ1-6|TRBV3-1/TRBV3-2|.|few
CASSDGWQGNNSPLHF
TGTGCCAGCTCAGACGGCTGGCAGGGGAATAATTCACCCCTCCACTTT
>TRBJ1-4|TRBV4-1|TRBD1|.
CASSPQTGPNEKLFF
TGCGCCAGCAGCCCGCAGACAGGGCCCAATGAAAAACTGTTTTTT
>TRBJ2-3|TRBV13|TRBD2|.
CASSSRLAGGTHTQYF
TGTGCCAGCAGCTCCCGTTTAGCGGGGGGCACTCATACGCAGTATTTT
>TRBJ1-5|TRBV28|.|.
CASSFGQSNQPQHF
TGTGCCAGCAGTTTCGGGCAGAGCAATCAGCCCCAGCATTTT
>TRBJ2-1|TRBV12-5|TRBD2|.
CASGSPLGGDFYNEQFF
TGTGCTAGTGGTTCTCCCCTTGGGGGGGACTTTTACAATGAGCAGTTCTTC
>TRBJ1-1|TRBV29-1|.|.
CSVCSPETNTEAFF
TGCAGCGTTTGTTCGCCTGAGACCAACACTGAAGCTTTCTTT
>TRBJ1-2|TRBV5-1|.|.
CASSLGNLGLSYGYTF
TGCGCCAGCAGCTTGGGCAATCTGGGGTTGAGCTATGGCTACACCTTC
>TRBJ1-1|TRBV7-3|.|.
CASSLIPVRNTEAFF
TGTGCCAGCAGCTTAATTCCGGTCAGGAACACTGAAGCTTTCTTT
>TRBJ2-3|TRBV2|.|.
CASNGGVGDTQYF
TGTGCCAGCAACGGCGGGGTAGGGGATACGCAGTATTTT
>TRBJ2-7|TRBV7-3|.|.
CASSAQVGEQYF
TGTGCCAGCAGCGCACAGGTCGGGGAGCAGTACTTC
>TRBJ2-7|TRBV5-4|.|.
CASSPKGGRWDEQYF
TGTGCCAGCAGCCCTAAGGGGGGGCGGTGGGACGAGCAGTACTTC
>TRBJ2-1|TRBV7-3|.|.
CASSPRNGEQFF
TGTGCCAGCAGCCCGAGGAACGGTGAGCAGTTCTTC
>TRBJ1-2|TRBV7-2|.|.
CASSLALGRDYGYTF
TGTGCCAGCAGCTTAGCGCTAGGCAGGGACTATGGCTACACCTTC
>TRBJ2-1|TRBV27|.|few
CASRPTTPGTPNEQFF
TGTGCCAGCAGACCGACGACACCGGGCACGCCGAATGAGCAGTTCTTC
>TRBJ1-2|TRBV6-2/TRBV6-3|.|.
CASSYQGRYGYTF
TGTGCCAGCAGTTATCAGGGGAGATATGGCTACACCTTC
>TRBJ2-3|TRBV7-2|.|.
CASSFETPGTDTQYF
TGTGCCAGCAGTTTTGAAACCCCGGGCACAGATACGCAGTATTTT
>TRBJ2-7|TRBV7-2|TRBD1|.
CASSPGQGRSVEQYF
TGTGCCAGCAGTCCCGGACAGGGAAGGTCCGTCGAGCAGTACTTC
>TRBJ1-2|TRBV19|TRBD1|.
CASIPNRGPNYGYTF
TGTGCCAGTATCCCAAACAGGGGGCCTAACTATGGCTACACCTTC
>TRBJ1-1|TRBV5-4|TRBD1|few
CASTETGEVASTEAFF
TGTGCCAGCACCGAGACAGGGGAAGTCGCTAGCACTGAAGCTTTCTTT
>TRBJ1-6|TRBV11-2|.|.
CASSLATGLRTPLHF
TGTGCCAGCAGCTTAGCTACAGGGCTGAGGACACCCCTCCACTTT
>TRBJ2-1|TRBV19|TRBD1|.
CASRVRDRGGNEQFF
TGTGCCAGTAGGGTCCGGGACAGGGGTGGGAATGAGCAGTTCTTC
>TRBJ2-1|TRBV6-1|TRBD1|.
CASSQGTVSSYNEQFF
TGTGCCAGCAGTCAAGGGACAGTAAGCTCCTACAATGAGCAGTTCTTC
>TRBJ2-7|TRBV7-8|.|few
CASSPKRPGHSDSYEQYF
TGTGCCAGCAGCCCGAAGCGCCCGGGACATTCGGACTCCTACGAGCAGTACTTC
>TRBJ1-1|TRBV2|.|.
CASSRAHLGTSIEAFF
TGTGCCAGCAGTAGAGCCCACCTCGGGACATCGATTGAAGCTTTCTTT
>TRBJ1-2|TRBV6-5|.|few
CASIPGAGYGYTF
TGTGCCAGCATACCAGGGGCGGGCTATGGCTACACCTTC
>TRBJ2-7|TRBV14|.|.
CASSHNIFYEQYF
TGTGCCAGCAGCCATAACATTTTCTACGAGCAGTACTTC
>TRBJ1-5|TRBV6-2/TRBV6-3|.|.
CASSYLSGNQPQHF
TGTGCCAGCAGTTACTTGTCAGGTAATCAGCCCCAGCATTTT
>TRBJ2-1|TRBV2|TRBD2|.
CASSAVAGDNEQFF
TGTGCCAGCAGTGCGGTAGCGGGGGACAATGAGCAGTTCTTC
>TRBJ2-1|TRBV19|.|.
CASSPIGSTYNEQFF
TGTGCCAGTAGTCCCATAGGCAGCACCTACAATGAGCAGTTCTTC
>TRBJ2-7|TRBV5-5|TRBD1|.
CASSGPGTVTYEQYF
TGTGCCAGCAGCGGACCCGGGACAGTGACCTACGAGCAGTACTTC
>TRBJ2-1|TRBV5-1|TRBD1|.
CASSLVSGQGAYEQFF
TGCGCCAGCAGCTTGGTTTCGGGACAGGGGGCTTATGAGCAGTTCTTC
>TRBJ1-1|TRBV29-1|.|.
CSVGDYIAAFF
TGCAGCGTTGGGGACTATATCGCAGCTTTCTTT
>TRBJ2-3|TRBV9|TRBD2|.
CASSGSGGAGDFVDTQYF
TGTGCCAGCAGCGGTAGCGGGGGGGCCGGAGATTTCGTAGATACGCAGTATTTT
>TRBJ2-1|TRBV5-1|.|.
CASSLRRDEQFF
TGCGCCAGCAGCTTGAGGAGGGATGAGCAGTTCTTC
>TRBJ2-7|TRBV7-6|.|.
CASSLEAGPGASYEQYF
TGTGCCAGCAGTCTAGAGGCCGGGCCGGGAGCCTCCTACGAGCAGTACTTC
>TRBJ1-4|TRBV5-1|.|.
CASSFAGATNEKLFF
TGCGCCAGCAGCTTCGCCGGGGCAACTAATGAAAAACTGTTTTTT
>TRBJ1-5|TRBV19|.|.
CASSIAGPQHF
TGTGCCAGTAGTATAGCTGGGCCCCAGCATTTT
>TRBJ2-1|TRBV28|.|.
CASSSGTRLTHRSYNEQFF
TGTGCCAGCAGTTCTGGGACACGCCTCACCCATCGCTCCTACAATGAGCAGTTCTTC
>TRBJ2-7|TRBV25-1|.|.
CASMVGDEQYF
TGTGCCAGCATGGTGGGAGACGAGCAGTACTTC
>TRBJ2-5|TRBV28|TRBD1|once
CASSFGQGAGETQYF
TGTGCCAGCAGTTTTGGGCAGGGGGCCGGAGAGACCCAGTACTTC
>TRBJ2-7|TRBV7-2|TRBD1|.
CASSLSFGTGNYEQYF
TGTGCCAGCAGCTTATCATTCGGGACAGGGAACTACGAGCAGTACTTC
>TRBJ1-1|TRBV24-1|TRBD1|.
CATSDSRQGGGTEAFF
TGTGCCACCAGTGATTCGAGGCAAGGGGGCGGCACTGAAGCTTTCTTT
>TRBJ1-3|TRBV25-1|.|once
CASSDAGASGNTIYF
TGTGCCAGCAGTGATGCAGGCGCCTCTGGAAACACCATATATTTT
>TRBJ1-2|TRBV7-3|.|.
CASSSMNPSQGDGYTF
TGTGCCAGCAGCTCTATGAACCCTTCTCAAGGAGATGGCTACACCTTC
>TRBJ2-7|TRBV24-1|.|.
CATSDGTGIRSARSYEQYF
TGTGCCACCAGTGATGGCACAGGAATACGTAGCGCCCGCTCCTACGAGCAGTACTTC
>TRBJ1-2|TRBV27|.|.
CASGLPGTSYGYTF
TGTGCCAGCGGCCTGCCGGGGACAAGCTATGGCTACACCTTC
>TRBJ2-7|TRBV12-3/TRBV12-4|TRBD2|.
CASCWTSGSQQYF
TGTGCCAGCTGCTGGACTAGCGGGAGCCAGCAGTACTTC
>TRBJ2-5|TRBV5-1|TRBD2|.
CASSLEPAGGPKTQYF
TGCGCCAGCAGCTTGGAGCCAGCGGGAGGGCCTAAGACCCAGTACTTC
>TRBJ1-2|TRBV27|.|.
CASRPSRVFSGGYTF
TGTGCCAGCAGGCCATCCAGGGTGTTTAGTGGGGGCTACACCTTC
>TRBJ2-1|TRBV7-9|.|.
CASSLAAEGQFF
TGTGCCAGCAGCTTAGCTGCCGAAGGGCAGTTCTTC